The rows below give T cell receptor beta chains drawn from one sample of a study of blood T cell repertoires in COVID-19. The table came from immunoSEQ multiplex PCR; TCRdb's copy has only in-frame clones and leaves some out. The table lists 100,000 to 150,000 clones, over 75% of them singletons. What was sequenced was peripheral blood. These receptors were collected from a man between 45 and 60 years old with acute or convalescent COVID-19. CDR3s include the opening cysteine and the closing phenylalanine or tryptophan.

v_gene	j_gene	CDR3aa
TRBV5-8	TRBJ2-3	CASSPLISAKPDTQYF
TRBV2	TRBJ1-5	CASSEAGQGNQPQHF
TRBV20-1	TRBJ2-1	CSASKGTSGSDEQFF
TRBV6-2/TRBV6-3	TRBJ2-7	CASSYVSGTSGSSYEQYF
TRBV4-3	TRBJ2-1	CASSPQGGSGLDEQFF
TRBV10-3	TRBJ1-3	CAISEGQGGNTIYF
TRBV30	TRBJ1-3	CAWRPPDRDGNTIYF
TRBV7-8	TRBJ2-2	CASSLGAGRRDTGELFF
TRBV25-1	TRBJ1-5	CASSAAGVGNQPQHF
TRBV7-9	TRBJ1-1	CASSLDYIGTGINF
TRBV15	TRBJ2-2	CATSRDLGTGELFF
TRBV19	TRBJ2-1	CASSINAYNEQFF
TRBV9	TRBJ2-1	CASSGPMTLADPYNEQFF
TRBV3-1/TRBV3-2	TRBJ1-2	CASSQGNYGYTF